The 22 T cell receptor beta chains in this list originate from one sample, sequenced in a study of cytomegalovirus exposure and HLA in healthy donors. 60 Vbeta and 13 Jbeta primers were used in PCR. The protocol was immunoSEQ multiplex PCR, while the TCRdb copy is restricted to in-frame clones and leaves out a portion. This sample yields 150,000 to 200,000 clones, of which 55% to 65% are seen a single time; 2.5% to 3% belongs to the top ten. The sample taken for sequencing was PBMCs. These TCRs come from a man aged 40-49 years in good health and CMV-seronegative.

The chain has TRBV6-1 and TRBJ2-2, with a possible D match to TRBD1 (6 bases). Trimming removed 4 bases from V and 3 bases from J, with 9 bases in between. CDR3 length: 14 residues. Germline V gene sequence: CDR1 MNHNS, CDR2 SASEGT. The CDR3 DNA reads TGTGCCAGCAGTGGACAGGTACACACCGGGGAGCTGTTTTTT. This gives the protein CASSGQVHTGELFF.

This chain connects TRBV7-9 to TRBJ1-6, with 10 nucleotides matching TRBD1. Trimming took 5 bases from V and 10 from J; bases not matched to a gene: 5. The CDR3 is made up of 14 amino acids. Germline values: CDR1 SEHNR, CDR2 FQNEAQ (reference sequence). As DNA, the CDR3 is TGTGCCAGCAGCCTCGACAGGGGGCCATCACCCCTCCACTTT. This encodes CASSLDRGPSPLHF.

The genes are TRBV18 and TRBJ2-7; D is perhaps TRBD1 (5 bases). The V gene's germline CDR1 is KGHSH and CDR2 LQKENI. This CDR3 contains 11 residues. V was clipped by 5 bases and J by 5 bases, with 7 bases between them. The CDR3 sequence: CASSSRDEQYF. The CDR3 region has the DNA TGTGCCAGCTCAAGCAGGGACGAGCAGTACTTC.

This clone showed up just once. The rearrangement uses TRBV30 and TRBJ1-5; TRBD1 agrees at 9 bases. Germline CDR1 GTSNPN, CDR2 SVGIG (reference sequence). J lost 6 bases, V lost 3 bases, and 6 bases had no gene match. CDR3 length equals 14 residues. The CDR3 DNA reads TGTGCCTGGAGGAAACAGGGGGCGAGTCAGCCCCAGCATTTT. It is translated as CAWRKQGASQPQHF.

This sequence joins TRBV6-1 and TRBJ2-7, with a weak D call TRBD1 (5 bases). V was shortened by 1 base and J by 4 bases, with 11 bases between the two germline ends. The germline V gene has CDR1 MNHNS and CDR2 SASEGT. The CDR3 extends over 14 amino acids. As DNA, the CDR3 is TGTGCCAGCAGTGAAGGTCAGGGTCGGTACGAGCAGTACTTC. Protein: CASSEGQGRYEQYF.

The chain employs TRBV6-6 and TRBJ1-6; tentative D call: TRBD1 (6 bases). V lost 6 bases and J lost 8, with 11 bases in between. CDR3 length equals 13 residues. The germline V gene has CDR1 MNHNY and CDR2 SVGAGI (reference sequence). The CDR3 sequence: CASSRRTDSPLHF. CDR3 DNA: TGTGCCAGCAGCCGACGGACAGATTCACCCCTCCACTTT.

This rearrangement joins TRBV5-1 to TRBJ2-3; 7 positions match TRBD2. Germline trimming cut 5 bases from V and 6 bases from J; bases unmatched to any gene: 9. The CDR3 spans 14 residues. CDR1 and CDR2 from the germline V gene are SGHRS and YFSETQ. The CDR3 region is CASRAELAADTQYF. The CDR3 region has the DNA TGCGCCAGCAGAGCAGAGCTAGCGGCGGATACGCAGTATTTT.

The chain links TRBV28 to TRBJ2-7; 7 bases agree with TRBD1. This CDR3 is 15 amino acids long. Germline CDR1 is MDHEN and CDR2 is SYDVKM. The V and J ends lost 2 bases and 9 bases, in that order; junction bases with no gene match: 13. Written as DNA, the CDR3 is TGTGCCAGCAGTTTACGCCGGACAGGTTTCTTGCCGCAGTACTTC. This encodes CASSLRRTGFLPQYF. Full variable domain (missing parts from reference TRBV28 and TRBJ2-7): DVKVTQSSRYLVKRTGEKVFLECVQDMDHENMFWYRQDPGLGLRLIYFSYDVKMKEKGDIPEGYSVSREKKERFSLILESASTNQTSMYLCASSLRRTGFLPQYFGPGTRLTVT.

This clone appeared many times. V gene TRBV7-2 combines with J gene TRBJ1-1; no clear D. V shed 6 bases and J shed 1 base, with 9 bases lying between them. The CDR3 runs 13 residues. The V gene's germline CDR1 is SGHTA and CDR2 FQGNSA. The DNA for the CDR3 is TGTGCCAGCAGTCGTAACAAGAACACTGAAGCTTTCTTT. Protein sequence: CASSRNKNTEAFF.

V usage is TRBV2 and J usage is TRBJ1-6; D call uncertain. Germline V CDR1 and CDR2: SNHLY, FYNNEI. This CDR3 comprises 14 residues. Between the trimmed V and J ends, which lost 2 bases and 4 bases, there was a span of 6 bases. CDR3 DNA: TGTGCCAGCAGTGAACAGAATTATAATTCACCCCTCCACTTT. Protein product: CASSEQNYNSPLHF.

In its sample, this clone was seen once. The V and J genes are TRBV6-5 and TRBJ1-2, with 7 nucleotides matching TRBD1. V lost 3 bases and J lost 2; bases outside the gene matches: 9. The germline CDR1 and CDR2 sequences are MNHEY and SVGAGI. The CDR3 covers 16 residues. As DNA, the CDR3 is TGTGCCAGCAGTTATGCAGGGGGAGATGGGAACTATGGCTACACCTTC. Its translation: CASSYAGGDGNYGYTF.

The V gene is TRBV27, the J gene TRBJ2-3; D is uncertain. The CDR3 loop spans 15 amino acids. The germline V gene encodes CDR1 MNHEY and CDR2 SMNVEV (reference sequence). Trimming removed 1 base at V and 5 bases at J, with 13 bases between. CDR3 loop: CASSLYSGGRDTQYF. CDR3 bases: TGTGCCAGCAGTTTATATTCCGGTGGGCGAGATACGCAGTATTTT.

The CDR3 coding sequence is TGTGCCAGCAGCTCCTCAGGGGGCGCGTGCCATGGCTACACCTTC. Translating it yields CASSSSGGACHGYTF. The chain joins TRBV5-7 to TRBJ1-2; 8 nucleotides align to TRBD1. TRBV5-7 is an ORF, with its function uncertain. The V gene end was trimmed by 3 bases and the J gene end by 6 bases; junction bases not matched to a gene: 10. The CDR3 is 15 residues long.

The chain recombines TRBV5-1 with TRBJ1-1, with 7 bases aligning to TRBD1. Looked up from germline, CDR1 is SGHRS and CDR2 is YFSETQ. This CDR3 has 14 residues. J gave up 1 base and V 4 bases, and 4 bases lay outside the gene matches. CDR3 DNA: TGCGCCAGCAGCGAGGGACAGCCGAACACTGAAGCTTTCTTT. It codes for CASSEGQPNTEAFF.

This clone was picked up a small number of times. The chain joins TRBV18 to TRBJ1-5; 9 bases agree with TRBD1. CDR1 is KGHSH, CDR2 LQKENI, per germline. The length of the CDR3 is 16 residues. After removal of 0 bases from V and 3 bases from J, the junction contained 3 bases not matched to a gene. The CDR3 protein is CASSPPGQGDNQPQHF. CDR3 DNA sequence: TGTGCCAGCTCACCACCGGGACAGGGAGACAATCAGCCCCAGCATTTT.

V and J are TRBV19 and TRBJ1-2, with D uncertain. The V end lost 5 bases, the J end lost 0 bases, and 13 bases lay between the germline ends. CDR1 is LNHDA and CDR2 is SQIVND in the germline V gene (reference sequence). The CDR3 consists of 15 residues. CDR3: CASSLRREANYGYTF. CDR3 in DNA: TGTGCCAGTAGTCTCCGACGGGAAGCTAACTATGGCTACACCTTC.

The J gene is TRBJ2-7, the V gene TRBV7-2; TRBD1 might be the D (5 bases). Trimming left V 6 bases short and J 0 bases short, with 12 bases between. Looked up from germline, CDR1 is SGHTA and CDR2 is FQGNSA. The CDR3 has 14 amino acids. The CDR3 sequence: CASSSMTVSYEQYF. CDR3 in DNA: TGTGCCAGCAGTTCTATGACAGTCTCCTACGAGCAGTACTTC. Looking up the rest from reference TRBV7-2 and TRBJ2-7 gives the full variable domain: GAGVSQSPSNKVTEKGKDVELRCDPISGHTALYWYRQSLGQGLEFLIYFQGNSAPDKSGLPSDRFSAERTGGSVSTLTIQRTQQEDSAVYLCASSSMTVSYEQYFGPGTRLTVT.

This clone showed up just a few times. The chain uses TRBV2 and TRBJ2-3, with 9 bases aligning to TRBD2. The germline gives CDR1 SNHLY, CDR2 FYNNEI. Trimming removed 8 bases from V and 6 bases from J; junction bases left unmatched: 18. This CDR3 is 17 amino acids long. The CDR3 nucleotides read TGTGCCAGCCGATCTCGGACCGGCGGGGGGGCTAGTGATACGCAGTATTTT. Translation: CASRSRTGGGASDTQYF. Based on the CDR3 plus reference TRBV2 and TRBJ2-3, the full variable domain is EPEVTQTPSHQVTQMGQEVILRCVPISNHLYFYWYRQILGQKVEFLVSFYNNEISEKSEIFDDQFSVERPDGSNFTLKIRSTKLEDSAMYFCASRSRTGGGASDTQYFGPGTRLTVL.

The chain combines TRBV11-2 with TRBJ1-2; possibly TRBD1 for D (6 bases). V lost 4 bases to trimming and J lost 5 bases, with 17 bases between them. Germline-derived CDR1 and CDR2 are SGHAT and FQNNGV. The CDR3 runs 15 residues. CDR3: CASSSTGTSIYGYTF. DNA for the CDR3: TGTGCCAGCAGCTCTACCGGGACATCTATATATGGCTACACCTTC.

The CDR3 protein is CASSESRAGFAKNIQYF. CDR3 bases: TGCGCCAGCAGTGAGTCTAGGGCGGGATTCGCCAAAAACATTCAGTACTTC. The chain uses TRBV10-2 and TRBJ2-4; tentative D call: TRBD2 (6 bases). The V end lost 0 bases, the J end lost 1 base, and 13 bases lay between the germline ends. The germline V gene has CDR1 WSHSY and CDR2 SAAADI. The CDR3 covers 17 residues.

V is TRBV2 and J is TRBJ1-5; D is undetermined. CDR1 and CDR2 from the germline V gene are SNHLY and FYNNEI. V shed 3 bases and J shed 0 bases, with 3 bases lying between them. The CDR3 has 13 residues. DNA of the CDR3: TGTGCCAGCAGTGACGGTAGCAATCAGCCCCAGCATTTT. This gives the protein CASSDGSNQPQHF.

The chain employs TRBV18 and TRBJ1-5; 11 bases line up with TRBD1. Per germline, CDR1 KGHSH and CDR2 LQKENI. This CDR3 is built from 18 residues. V gave up 5 bases and J gave up 0 bases; unmatched junction bases: 9. CDR3 sequence: CASSSGTGGTSSNQPQHF. The DNA for the CDR3 is TGTGCCAGCTCATCCGGGACAGGGGGGACCTCTAGCAATCAGCCCCAGCATTTT. Combining the CDR3 with reference TRBV18 and TRBJ1-5 gives the whole variable domain NAGVMQNPRHLVRRRGQEARLRCSPMKGHSHVYWYRQLPEEGLKFMVYLQKENIIDESGMPKERFSAEFPKEGPSILRIQQVVRGDSAAYFCASSSGTGGTSSNQPQHFGDGTRLSIL.